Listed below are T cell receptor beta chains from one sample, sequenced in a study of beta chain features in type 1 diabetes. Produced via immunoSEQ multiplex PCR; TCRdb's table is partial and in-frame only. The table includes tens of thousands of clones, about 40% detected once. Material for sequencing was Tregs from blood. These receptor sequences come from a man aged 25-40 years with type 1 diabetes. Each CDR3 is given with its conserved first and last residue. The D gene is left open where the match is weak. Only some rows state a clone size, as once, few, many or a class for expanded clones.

CDR3 DNA: TGTGCCATCAGTGATGCCGGGACTAGCGGGAGGGCCAGCTCCTACAATGAGCAGTTCTTC
CDR3 protein: CAISDAGTSGRASSYNEQFF
V gene: TRBV10-3
clone size: -
D gene: TRBD2
J gene: TRBJ2-1

CDR3 DNA: TGTGCCAGTAGTATCCGAGACAGGGATAATGAAAAACTGTTTTTT
CDR3 protein: CASSIRDRDNEKLFF
V gene: TRBV19
clone size: few
D gene: TRBD1
J gene: TRBJ1-4

CDR3 DNA: TGTGCCATGGGGGGAGCCCGAGATACGCAGTATTTT
CDR3 protein: CAMGGARDTQYF
V gene: TRBV5-4
clone size: -
D gene: -
J gene: TRBJ2-3

CDR3 DNA: TGTGCCAGCAGCTTGAGGGAGAGATGGGAGACCCAGTACTTC
CDR3 protein: CASSLRERWETQYF
V gene: TRBV5-6
clone size: -
D gene: -
J gene: TRBJ2-5

CDR3 DNA: TGTGCCAGCAGCGCTCGCCCCCGGGGGAACACTGAAGCTTTCTTT
CDR3 protein: CASSARPRGNTEAFF
V gene: TRBV11-2
clone size: few
D gene: -
J gene: TRBJ1-1

CDR3 DNA: TGTGCCAGCAGTAAGGGACAGAAAGCCAATGAGCAGTTCTTC
CDR3 protein: CASSKGQKANEQFF
V gene: TRBV11-2
clone size: -
D gene: TRBD1
J gene: TRBJ2-1

CDR3 DNA: TGTGCCAGCAGACGGACTGGAGGGGAGACCCAGTACTTC
CDR3 protein: CASRRTGGETQYF
V gene: TRBV27
clone size: few
D gene: -
J gene: TRBJ2-5

CDR3 DNA: TGTGCCAGCAACCCCGGCGGATACCCTTACGAGCAGTACTTC
CDR3 protein: CASNPGGYPYEQYF
V gene: TRBV6-1
clone size: -
D gene: -
J gene: TRBJ2-7

CDR3 DNA: TGCGCCAGCAGGACGACAGGGGCCCCCTACGAGCAGTACTTC
CDR3 protein: CASRTTGAPYEQYF
V gene: TRBV10-2
clone size: -
D gene: TRBD1
J gene: TRBJ2-7

CDR3 DNA: TGTGCCAGTGGCAATAGCGGAGACACAGATACGCAGTATTTT
CDR3 protein: CASGNSGDTDTQYF
V gene: TRBV19
clone size: -
D gene: -
J gene: TRBJ2-3

CDR3 DNA: TGTGCCTGGAGTGGAACGGCGGGGGGCTATGGCTACACCTTC
CDR3 protein: CAWSGTAGGYGYTF
V gene: TRBV30
clone size: few
D gene: -
J gene: TRBJ1-2

CDR3 DNA: TGCAGCGTCTCATCCGACGGGAGCTCCTACAATGAGCAGTTCTTC
CDR3 protein: CSVSSDGSSYNEQFF
V gene: TRBV29-1
clone size: -
D gene: -
J gene: TRBJ2-1

CDR3 DNA: TGTGCCAGCAAGGGTCCGGGGGAGACCCAGTACTTC
CDR3 protein: CASKGPGETQYF
V gene: TRBV10-3
clone size: -
D gene: -
J gene: TRBJ2-5

CDR3 DNA: TGTGCCAGCTCACCCCAGGACAGGGTAGAGACCCAGTACTTC
CDR3 protein: CASSPQDRVETQYF
V gene: TRBV18
clone size: -
D gene: TRBD1
J gene: TRBJ2-5

CDR3 DNA: TGTGCCAGCAGCCCCCGGATGGGAGACACTGAAGCTTTCTTT
CDR3 protein: CASSPRMGDTEAFF
V gene: TRBV7-3
clone size: -
D gene: -
J gene: TRBJ1-1

CDR3 DNA: TGTGCCACCGAAGAACAGGGGACCACCAGGCCCCAGCATTTT
CDR3 protein: CATEEQGTTRPQHF
V gene: TRBV19
clone size: -
D gene: TRBD1
J gene: TRBJ1-5

CDR3 DNA: TGTGCCAGCAGTTCCCTAGCGGGAGGCGTTATAGCCGGGGAGCTGTTTTTT
CDR3 protein: CASSSLAGGVIAGELFF
V gene: TRBV27
clone size: -
D gene: TRBD2
J gene: TRBJ2-2

CDR3 DNA: TGTGCCAGCAGCTCCGGGACAGGGTCTGGGGCCAACGTCCTGACTTTC
CDR3 protein: CASSSGTGSGANVLTF
V gene: TRBV11-3
clone size: -
D gene: TRBD1
J gene: TRBJ2-6

CDR3 DNA: TGTGCCAGCAGCCCCACCTCGGGACAGGGTTTTGGCTACACCTTC
CDR3 protein: CASSPTSGQGFGYTF
V gene: TRBV7-2
clone size: few
D gene: TRBD1
J gene: TRBJ1-2

CDR3 DNA: TGTGCCAGCAGCTCAGCTCTGGGGAGCTCCTACAATGAGCAGTTCTTC
CDR3 protein: CASSSALGSSYNEQFF
V gene: TRBV11-2
clone size: -
D gene: -
J gene: TRBJ2-1

CDR3 DNA: TGTGCCAGCAGCCCAGGGCGGAACTCCTACGAGCAGTACTTC
CDR3 protein: CASSPGRNSYEQYF
V gene: TRBV7-2
clone size: -
D gene: -
J gene: TRBJ2-7

CDR3 DNA: TGTGGCAGCGGGCTAAACAATGAGCAGTTCTTC
CDR3 protein: CGSGLNNEQFF
V gene: TRBV28
clone size: -
D gene: -
J gene: TRBJ2-1

CDR3 DNA: TGTGCCAGCAGCTTAGTCCCCAGGGGAGGGTCCGGGGCCAACGTCCTGACTTTC
CDR3 protein: CASSLVPRGGSGANVLTF
V gene: TRBV11-2
clone size: -
D gene: -
J gene: TRBJ2-6

CDR3 DNA: TGTGCCAGCAACAGGGGGAGCCGTTCTTTCTTT
CDR3 protein: CASNRGSRSFF
V gene: TRBV6-5
clone size: -
D gene: TRBD1
J gene: TRBJ1-1

CDR3 DNA: TGTGCCAGCAGCCGGGGGAGGTCTCAAGAGACCCAGTACTTC
CDR3 protein: CASSRGRSQETQYF
V gene: TRBV4-2
clone size: -
D gene: -
J gene: TRBJ2-5

CDR3 DNA: TGTGCCAGCAGTGAAGCAGGGGACACCTACAATGAGCAGTTCTTC
CDR3 protein: CASSEAGDTYNEQFF
V gene: TRBV6-1
clone size: -
D gene: -
J gene: TRBJ2-1

CDR3 DNA: TGTGCCAGCAGGATAGCGGGAGGGCGGACCTACGAGCAGTACTTC
CDR3 protein: CASRIAGGRTYEQYF
V gene: TRBV28
clone size: -
D gene: TRBD2
J gene: TRBJ2-7

CDR3 DNA: TGTGCCAGCTCACCTAGCGAGGACGAGCAGTACTTC
CDR3 protein: CASSPSEDEQYF
V gene: TRBV18
clone size: -
D gene: -
J gene: TRBJ2-7

CDR3 DNA: TGCGCCAGCAGCTTCGGGGGAGATAACACCATATATTTT
CDR3 protein: CASSFGGDNTIYF
V gene: TRBV5-1
clone size: -
D gene: -
J gene: TRBJ1-3

CDR3 DNA: TGTGCCAGCAGCTCGGTGGGCGGGGGGAGCTCCTACGAGCAGTACTTC
CDR3 protein: CASSSVGGGSSYEQYF
V gene: TRBV7-2
clone size: -
D gene: TRBD2
J gene: TRBJ2-7